These T cell receptor beta chains were read from a single sample in a study of OX40 agonist ivuxolimab in advanced cancers. Some clones are missing from TCRdb's copy, which holds only in-frame ones; the method was immunoSEQ multiplex PCR. Of more than 35,000 clones detected, around 80% appear once; the ten largest clones hold 6.5% to 8%. Sequences were derived from CD4+ or CD8+ T cells sorted from blood, sampled in a trial of the OX40 agonist ivuxolimab. These receptors were taken from an adult with an advanced solid tumor such as melanoma, head and neck, liver or kidney cancer. The CDR3 runs from the conserved cysteine through the conserved F or W. The D gene is left open where the match is weak. For some rows the clone size is stated as once, few or many, or as a class when expanded; others skip it.

V gene: TRBV13
D gene: TRBD1
J gene: TRBJ1-1
clone size: NA
CDR3 protein: CASSLTGTANTEAFF
CDR3 DNA: TGTGCCAGCAGCTTAACCGGGACAGCCAACACTGAAGCTTTCTTT

V gene: TRBV5-6
D gene: TRBD2
J gene: TRBJ2-5
clone size: NA
CDR3 protein: CASSLPSGGQETQYF
CDR3 DNA: TGTGCCAGCAGCTTACCTAGCGGGGGCCAAGAGACCCAGTACTTC

V gene: TRBV5-1
D gene: NA
J gene: TRBJ2-1
clone size: NA
CDR3 protein: CASSLGGENEQFF
CDR3 DNA: TGCGCCAGCAGCTTGGGTGGGGAGAATGAGCAGTTCTTC

V gene: TRBV7-6
D gene: TRBD1
J gene: TRBJ2-5
clone size: NA
CDR3 protein: CASSLAGTGVETQYF
CDR3 DNA: TGTGCCAGCAGCTTAGCAGGGACAGGGGTGGAGACCCAGTACTTC

V gene: TRBV2
D gene: TRBD1
J gene: TRBJ2-7
clone size: NA
CDR3 protein: CASRQNADRAYEQYF
CDR3 DNA: TGTGCCAGCAGACAGAACGCGGACAGGGCCTACGAGCAGTACTTC

V gene: TRBV4-3
D gene: NA
J gene: TRBJ1-2
clone size: NA
CDR3 protein: CASSQDGTYGYTF
CDR3 DNA: TGCGCCAGCAGCCAAGATGGGACCTATGGCTACACCTTC

V gene: TRBV9
D gene: TRBD2
J gene: TRBJ2-2
clone size: NA
CDR3 protein: CASSVGLAGAGTGELFF
CDR3 DNA: TGTGCCAGCAGCGTGGGACTAGCGGGAGCCGGAACCGGGGAGCTGTTTTTT

V gene: TRBV5-1
D gene: NA
J gene: TRBJ2-6
clone size: NA
CDR3 protein: CASSLLDSSFLSSGANVLTF
CDR3 DNA: TGCGCCAGCAGCTTGCTCGACAGTTCCTTTCTATCTTCTGGGGCCAACGTCCTGACTTTC

V gene: TRBV9
D gene: NA
J gene: TRBJ1-1
clone size: NA
CDR3 protein: CASSVENRLTLKGDTEAFF
CDR3 DNA: TGTGCCAGCAGCGTAGAGAACAGGTTGACACTGAAGGGGGACACTGAAGCTTTCTTT

V gene: TRBV6-5
D gene: NA
J gene: TRBJ2-2
clone size: NA
CDR3 protein: CASSRTVGELFF
CDR3 DNA: TGTGCCAGCAGCCGAACAGTGGGGGAGCTGTTTTTT

V gene: TRBV6-1
D gene: NA
J gene: TRBJ1-3
clone size: medium-sized
CDR3 protein: CASSELSSGNTIYF
CDR3 DNA: TGTGCCAGCAGTGAACTGAGCTCTGGAAACACCATATATTTT

V gene: TRBV18
D gene: TRBD2
J gene: TRBJ2-7
clone size: NA
CDR3 protein: CASSPPPGLGVDEQYF
CDR3 DNA: TGTGCCAGCTCACCACCCCCGGGACTAGGTGTCGACGAGCAGTACTTC

V gene: TRBV2
D gene: TRBD1
J gene: TRBJ1-2
clone size: NA
CDR3 protein: CASSEGQFINYGYTF
CDR3 DNA: TGTGCCAGCAGTGAGGGACAGTTCATCAACTATGGCTACACCTTC

V gene: TRBV30
D gene: TRBD1
J gene: TRBJ2-2
clone size: NA
CDR3 protein: CAWSPLSRLGQGHTGELFF
CDR3 DNA: TGTGCCTGGAGTCCCCTTAGCCGACTTGGACAGGGCCACACCGGGGAGCTGTTTTTT

V gene: TRBV9
D gene: TRBD2
J gene: TRBJ2-5
clone size: NA
CDR3 protein: CASSGARLAGRETQYF
CDR3 DNA: TGTGCCAGCAGCGGGGCGAGACTAGCGGGAAGAGAGACCCAGTACTTC

V gene: TRBV6-6
D gene: NA
J gene: TRBJ1-6
clone size: once
CDR3 protein: CASSRRGEPDSPLHF
CDR3 DNA: TGTGCCAGCAGCCGTCGGGGCGAACCGGATTCACCCCTCCACTTT

V gene: TRBV15
D gene: TRBD1
J gene: TRBJ2-7
clone size: few
CDR3 protein: CATSPGDSTYEQYF
CDR3 DNA: TGTGCCACCAGCCCCGGGGACAGCACCTACGAGCAGTACTTC

V gene: TRBV5-1
D gene: TRBD1
J gene: TRBJ1-1
clone size: NA
CDR3 protein: CASTLGQLNTEAFF
CDR3 DNA: TGCGCCAGCACACTGGGACAGCTGAACACTGAAGCTTTCTTT

V gene: TRBV11-2
D gene: NA
J gene: TRBJ2-1
clone size: NA
CDR3 protein: CASSLSSFSYNEQFF
CDR3 DNA: TGTGCCAGCAGCTTGTCTAGCTTCTCCTACAATGAGCAGTTCTTC

V gene: TRBV19
D gene: NA
J gene: TRBJ2-7
clone size: few
CDR3 protein: CASSIGSRGNYEQYF
CDR3 DNA: TGTGCCAGTAGTATAGGGTCTCGAGGGAACTACGAGCAGTACTTC

V gene: TRBV19
D gene: TRBD2
J gene: TRBJ2-1
clone size: NA
CDR3 protein: CASSIAGGLDEQFF
CDR3 DNA: TGTGCCAGTAGTATAGCGGGAGGACTTGATGAGCAGTTCTTC

V gene: TRBV6-5
D gene: NA
J gene: TRBJ1-2
clone size: NA
CDR3 protein: CASSYREEYGYTF
CDR3 DNA: TGTGCCAGCAGCTACAGGGAGGAATATGGCTACACCTTC

V gene: TRBV30
D gene: NA
J gene: TRBJ2-7
clone size: once
CDR3 protein: CAWSSDTYEQYF
CDR3 DNA: TGTGCCTGGTCGTCGGACACTTACGAGCAGTACTTC

V gene: TRBV14
D gene: NA
J gene: TRBJ1-1
clone size: NA
CDR3 protein: CASSQTGTGEAFF
CDR3 DNA: TGTGCCAGCAGCCAGACAGGCACGGGTGAAGCTTTCTTT

V gene: TRBV19
D gene: TRBD1
J gene: TRBJ1-2
clone size: NA
CDR3 protein: CASSSGTGSYTF
CDR3 DNA: TGTGCCAGTAGTAGCGGGACAGGGAGCTACACCTTC

V gene: TRBV30
D gene: NA
J gene: TRBJ1-4
clone size: NA
CDR3 protein: CAWSVKTVNEKLFF
CDR3 DNA: TGTGCCTGGAGTGTCAAGACGGTTAATGAAAAACTGTTTTTT

V gene: TRBV9
D gene: TRBD2
J gene: TRBJ2-7
clone size: NA
CDR3 protein: CASSVAGVAGSYEQYF
CDR3 DNA: TGTGCCAGCAGCGTAGCTGGAGTAGCGGGTTCCTACGAGCAGTACTTC

V gene: TRBV30
D gene: NA
J gene: TRBJ1-4
clone size: NA
CDR3 protein: CAWSVRPWEKLFF
CDR3 DNA: TGTGCCTGGAGTGTACGGCCCTGGGAAAAACTGTTTTTT

V gene: TRBV5-1
D gene: NA
J gene: TRBJ1-4
clone size: NA
CDR3 protein: CASSSGRTATNEKLFF
CDR3 DNA: TGCGCCAGCAGCTCTGGGCGGACAGCAACTAATGAAAAACTGTTTTTT

V gene: TRBV7-7
D gene: TRBD2
J gene: TRBJ2-1
clone size: once
CDR3 protein: CASSRGLAGVDEQFF
CDR3 DNA: TGTGCCAGCAGCCGGGGACTAGCGGGAGTCGATGAGCAGTTCTTC

V gene: TRBV28
D gene: NA
J gene: TRBJ2-2
clone size: NA
CDR3 protein: CASSGMGGGSGELFF
CDR3 DNA: TGTGCCAGCAGTGGGATGGGTGGGGGTTCCGGGGAGCTGTTTTTT

V gene: TRBV28
D gene: NA
J gene: TRBJ2-7
clone size: NA
CDR3 protein: CASSLTGREYEQYF
CDR3 DNA: TGTGCCAGCAGCCTCACAGGGAGGGAATACGAGCAGTACTTC

V gene: TRBV5-4
D gene: NA
J gene: TRBJ2-7
clone size: NA
CDR3 protein: CASSSTGPAPYEQYF
CDR3 DNA: TGTGCCAGCAGCTCGACAGGTCCGGCCCCTTACGAGCAGTACTTC

V gene: TRBV9
D gene: NA
J gene: TRBJ1-4
clone size: NA
CDR3 protein: CASSGWDNEKLFF
CDR3 DNA: TGTGCCAGCAGCGGATGGGATAATGAAAAACTGTTTTTT

V gene: TRBV6-1
D gene: TRBD2
J gene: TRBJ2-7
clone size: NA
CDR3 protein: CATRLWEGPFGEQYF
CDR3 DNA: TGTGCCACCAGGCTGTGGGAGGGCCCATTCGGCGAGCAGTACTTC

V gene: TRBV5-1
D gene: NA
J gene: TRBJ1-1
clone size: NA
CDR3 protein: CASSLAIANTEAFF
CDR3 DNA: TGCGCCAGCAGCTTGGCCATAGCGAACACTGAAGCTTTCTTT

V gene: TRBV29-1
D gene: NA
J gene: TRBJ1-1
clone size: NA
CDR3 protein: CSVGSFQSEAFF
CDR3 DNA: TGCAGCGTTGGGTCGTTTCAGTCTGAAGCTTTCTTT

V gene: TRBV5-6
D gene: TRBD1
J gene: TRBJ2-1
clone size: NA
CDR3 protein: CASSYGQGGEQFF
CDR3 DNA: TGTGCCAGCAGCTACGGACAGGGAGGCGAGCAGTTCTTC

V gene: TRBV5-1
D gene: TRBD2
J gene: TRBJ2-1
clone size: NA
CDR3 protein: CASSETGTRGNEQFF
CDR3 DNA: TGCGCCAGCAGCGAAACCGGGACTAGAGGAAATGAGCAGTTCTTC

V gene: TRBV6-1
D gene: NA
J gene: TRBJ1-3
clone size: NA
CDR3 protein: CASSEGPQDTIYF
CDR3 DNA: TGTGCCAGCAGTGAAGGGCCTCAGGACACCATATATTTT

V gene: TRBV7-9
D gene: NA
J gene: TRBJ1-2
clone size: NA
CDR3 protein: CASSSFDLNYGYTF
CDR3 DNA: TGTGCCAGCAGCTCATTCGACCTGAACTATGGCTACACCTTC

V gene: TRBV30
D gene: NA
J gene: TRBJ1-6
clone size: NA
CDR3 protein: CAWSRQGRSPLHF
CDR3 DNA: TGTGCCTGGAGTAGGCAGGGGCGCTCACCCCTCCACTTT

V gene: TRBV6-5
D gene: NA
J gene: TRBJ2-2
clone size: NA
CDR3 protein: CASRTPTGNTGELFF
CDR3 DNA: TGTGCCAGCAGGACCCCGACGGGCAACACCGGGGAGCTGTTTTTT

V gene: TRBV5-1
D gene: NA
J gene: TRBJ1-1
clone size: NA
CDR3 protein: CASKDNGGADTEAFF
CDR3 DNA: TGCGCCAGCAAGGATAACGGGGGCGCGGACACTGAAGCTTTCTTT

V gene: TRBV18
D gene: NA
J gene: TRBJ2-3
clone size: few
CDR3 protein: CASSHRADTQYF
CDR3 DNA: TGTGCCAGCTCACACAGAGCAGATACGCAGTATTTT

V gene: TRBV7-9
D gene: NA
J gene: TRBJ2-7
clone size: NA
CDR3 protein: CASSRVASGRYYEQYF
CDR3 DNA: TGTGCCAGCAGCCGAGTTGCATCAGGCCGCTACTACGAGCAGTACTTC

V gene: TRBV10-3
D gene: NA
J gene: TRBJ2-7
clone size: NA
CDR3 protein: CAISLDTGNSYEQYF
CDR3 DNA: TGTGCCATCAGCCTCGATACAGGGAACTCCTACGAGCAGTACTTC

V gene: TRBV5-1
D gene: NA
J gene: TRBJ1-5
clone size: NA
CDR3 protein: CASSLGHEGQPQHF
CDR3 DNA: TGCGCCAGCAGCTTGGGTCATGAAGGTCAGCCCCAGCATTTT

V gene: TRBV19
D gene: TRBD1
J gene: TRBJ1-5
clone size: NA
CDR3 protein: CASSTGQGVGQPQHF
CDR3 DNA: TGTGCCAGTAGCACAGGACAGGGGGTGGGTCAGCCCCAGCATTTT

V gene: TRBV9
D gene: NA
J gene: TRBJ2-2
clone size: NA
CDR3 protein: CASSATSSAGELFF
CDR3 DNA: TGTGCCAGCAGCGCCACTAGCTCCGCCGGGGAGCTGTTTTTT

V gene: TRBV19
D gene: TRBD1
J gene: TRBJ2-1
clone size: NA
CDR3 protein: CASSIGTGILGYNEQFF
CDR3 DNA: TGTGCCAGTAGTATAGGGACAGGGATTTTGGGGTACAATGAGCAGTTCTTC

V gene: TRBV7-2
D gene: TRBD2
J gene: TRBJ2-5
clone size: NA
CDR3 protein: CASSSGLAYQTQYF
CDR3 DNA: TGTGCCAGCAGCTCCGGACTAGCGTACCAGACCCAGTACTTC

V gene: TRBV30
D gene: TRBD2
J gene: TRBJ2-3
clone size: NA
CDR3 protein: CAWELAGGKTQYF
CDR3 DNA: TGTGCCTGGGAACTAGCGGGAGGGAAAACGCAGTATTTT

V gene: TRBV29-1
D gene: TRBD2
J gene: TRBJ2-1
clone size: once
CDR3 protein: CSVVRGGPYNEQFF
CDR3 DNA: TGCAGCGTTGTCCGGGGGGGACCCTACAATGAGCAGTTCTTC

V gene: TRBV5-1
D gene: TRBD2
J gene: TRBJ2-1
clone size: NA
CDR3 protein: CASSSGTSEYNEQFF
CDR3 DNA: TGCGCCAGCAGCTCGGGGACTAGCGAGTACAATGAGCAGTTCTTC